The rows below give T cell receptor beta chains drawn from one sample of a study of a mutant IDH1 vaccine in newly diagnosed glioma. Assay: immunoSEQ multiplex PCR; the TCRdb copy retains only in-frame clones and omits some. The sample has under 150,000 clones, 85% to 90% seen once. The antigens for these receptors are not known. The specimen comprised PBMCs, sampled from a glioma patient whose treatment included an IDH1 peptide vaccine. These receptors originate from a woman aged 45 to 65 with glioma. Both conserved end residues are part of each CDR3. The D gene is left open where the match is weak. The size entry is marked missing in some rows and otherwise reads once, few, many or a size class.

v_gene	d_gene	abundance	j_gene	CDR3nt	CDR3aa
TRBV10-1	.	.	TRBJ1-2	TGCGCCAGCAGTGAGTCCGGCCACTTGGTAGAGAGCTACACCTTC	CASSESGHLVESYTF
TRBV5-6	.	.	TRBJ2-3	TGTGCCACCAAAGTCTCCGGGGATACGCAGTATTTT	CATKVSGDTQYF
TRBV27	TRBD1	.	TRBJ2-5	TGTGCCAGCAGTTTAGTGACAGGGGCTCACCAGGGAGAGACCCAGTACTTC	CASSLVTGAHQGETQYF
TRBV10-2	.	.	TRBJ1-1	TGCGCCAGCAGTGAGAAACCATTGAACACTGAAGCTTTCTTT	CASSEKPLNTEAFF
TRBV27	.	once	TRBJ1-5	TGTGCCAGCAGTAAAAGCAATCAGCCCCAGCATTTT	CASSKSNQPQHF
TRBV27	.	.	TRBJ1-6	TGTGCCAGCCGATACCAGGACTCCTATAATTCACCCCTCCACTTT	CASRYQDSYNSPLHF
TRBV5-1	.	.	TRBJ2-4	TGCGCCAGCAACGGGGGTGCAGGGTGGTACTTC	CASNGGAGWYF
TRBV5-1	TRBD2	.	TRBJ2-2	TGCGCCAGCAGCGGAATCGGGACTAGCGGGAGTAAAGGAGGGAACACCGGGGAGCTGTTTTTT	CASSGIGTSGSKGGNTGELFF
TRBV11-2	.	.	TRBJ2-5	TGTGCCAGCAGCTCAGTCTATAGGACCGAATACATAGAGCAGTACTTC	CASSSVYRTEYIEQYF
TRBV2	.	.	TRBJ2-7	TGTGCCAGCAGTGACGGGCGGGGCTACGAGCAGTACTTC	CASSDGRGYEQYF
TRBV28	.	.	TRBJ1-5	TGTGCCATCTCGAGTTTCGGGGGCGCAGGGGACCTCAATCAGCCCCAGCATTTT	CAISSFGGAGDLNQPQHF
TRBV5-5	TRBD2	.	TRBJ2-7	TGTGCCAGCAGCTCGCGGACTAGCAGTGCCTACGAGCAGTACTTC	CASSSRTSSAYEQYF
TRBV10-1	.	once	TRBJ2-1	TGCGCCAGCAGTGAGGTGGGCGGAGGGGGGAATGAGCAGTTCTTC	CASSEVGGGGNEQFF
TRBV4-1	.	.	TRBJ2-3	TGCGCCAGCTCTAGTCCGGCCCGGGGAGATACGCAGTATTTT	CASSSPARGDTQYF
TRBV5-1	.	.	TRBJ1-4	TGCGCCAGCAGTCCCCGACCTAATGAAAAACTGTTTTTT	CASSPRPNEKLFF
TRBV28	.	.	TRBJ2-5	TGTGCCAGCACCCTGGGAGCAGCCTTTAATCAAGAGACCCAGTACTTC	CASTLGAAFNQETQYF
TRBV14	TRBD1	.	TRBJ1-4	TGTGCCAGCAGCCATGTCTCAGGGGGTGGTGAAAAACTGTTTTTT	CASSHVSGGGEKLFF
TRBV7-9	.	.	TRBJ1-4	TGTGCCAGCAGCTTAGGAGGGACGAGGAATGAAAAACTGTTTTTT	CASSLGGTRNEKLFF
TRBV28	TRBD1	few	TRBJ2-1	TGTGCCAGCAGTGCCAGGGGGCGAGTAAGCAATGAGCAGTTCTTC	CASSARGRVSNEQFF
TRBV28	TRBD2	.	TRBJ2-7	TGTGCCAGCCTGGCGGGAGAATCCTACGAGCAGTACTTC	CASLAGESYEQYF
TRBV4-1	.	.	TRBJ1-1	TGCGCCAGCAGCCAGGTTTGGCCGGAGAACACTGAAGCTTTCTTT	CASSQVWPENTEAFF
TRBV5-4	TRBD1	.	TRBJ2-5	TGTGCCAGCAGCAGGACAGGGCCAGGGGAGACCCAGTACTTC	CASSRTGPGETQYF
TRBV30	.	few	TRBJ1-1	TGTGCCTGGCGTACGGGCCATGAAGCTTTCTTT	CAWRTGHEAFF
TRBV10-2	.	.	TRBJ2-7	TGCGCCAGCAGTGAGTCCCTACAGGGAGCCTACGAGCAGTACTTC	CASSESLQGAYEQYF
TRBV11-2	.	.	TRBJ2-7	TGTGCCAGCACCCTGGGGGCGGGAAGTTACGAGCAGTACTTC	CASTLGAGSYEQYF
TRBV5-1	.	.	TRBJ2-1	TGCGCCAGCGGAACAGGGAATATTAACAATGAGCAGTTCTTC	CASGTGNINNEQFF
TRBV7-6	TRBD1	.	TRBJ2-1	TGTGCCAGCAGCCAGGACAGGGCACACAATGAGCAGTTCTTC	CASSQDRAHNEQFF
TRBV9	TRBD2	.	TRBJ2-2	TGTGCCAGCAGCGTAGCTACAAGTGGGGGGGGGACCGGGGAGCTGTTTTTT	CASSVATSGGGTGELFF
TRBV7-8	.	.	TRBJ2-7	TGTGCCAGCAGCCCCGGGCAAATCGAGCAGTACTTC	CASSPGQIEQYF
TRBV28	TRBD1	.	TRBJ1-2	TGTGCCAGCAGTTCGGGACAGCACTATGGCTACACCTTC	CASSSGQHYGYTF
TRBV18	TRBD1	.	TRBJ2-3	TGTGCCAGCTCATGGGGACAGGGGCTCACAGATACGCAGTATTTT	CASSWGQGLTDTQYF
TRBV10-3	.	.	TRBJ1-2	TGTGCCATCAGTGAGTCTTTAGGGGGCTACACCTTC	CAISESLGGYTF
TRBV12-2	.	.	TRBJ2-5	TGTGCAAGTCGCTTCGAGACCCAGTACTTC	CASRFETQYF
TRBV27	TRBD1	.	TRBJ2-1	TGTGCCAGCAGTGTAGGACAGGGGGCGGGTAAGGTCGAGCAGTTCTTC	CASSVGQGAGKVEQFF
TRBV9	.	.	TRBJ1-3	TGTGCCAGCAGCCCCTCAGTCGCCTCTGGAAACACCATATATTTT	CASSPSVASGNTIYF
TRBV5-1	TRBD1	.	TRBJ2-2	TGCGCCAGCTCCGAGACAGGGGGTAACACCGGGGAGCTGTTTTTT	CASSETGGNTGELFF
TRBV28	.	.	TRBJ1-2	TGTGCCAGCAGTTTACCGCGGTTGGCGAACTATGGCTACACCTTC	CASSLPRLANYGYTF
TRBV7-9	.	.	TRBJ2-5	TGTGCCAGCAGCTTAGGGAAAGAGACCCAGTACTTC	CASSLGKETQYF
TRBV11-2	TRBD2	.	TRBJ2-1	TGTGCCAGCAGCCCTATAGCGGGAACTTACAATGAGCAGTTCTTC	CASSPIAGTYNEQFF
TRBV18	TRBD1	.	TRBJ2-5	TGTGCCAGCTCAGCTCGGGACAGGGAGATGGAGACCCAGTACTTC	CASSARDREMETQYF
TRBV4-1	.	.	TRBJ2-7	TGCGCCAGCAGCCAGATACGACTGGGCTACGAGCAGTACTTC	CASSQIRLGYEQYF
TRBV10-2	.	.	TRBJ2-7	TGCGCCAGCAGTGAGTCCGCCTACGAGCAGTACTTC	CASSESAYEQYF
TRBV18	TRBD1	once	TRBJ2-7	TGTGCCAGCTCAGAAACCAGGGGGAAGCACGAGCAGTACTTC	CASSETRGKHEQYF
TRBV27	TRBD2	.	TRBJ2-1	TGTGCCAGCAGTTTATATGGCGGGAGGGCCAGAAATGAGCAGTTCTTC	CASSLYGGRARNEQFF
TRBV27	.	.	TRBJ1-1	TGTGCCAGCAGTAGGGGGGAGAACACTGAAGCTTTCTTT	CASSRGENTEAFF
TRBV2	.	.	TRBJ2-2	TGTGCCAGCAGTGACAGGGGAAACACCGGGGAGCTGTTTTTT	CASSDRGNTGELFF
TRBV5-4	.	.	TRBJ1-2	TGTGCCAGCAGCTTGTCATCGTGGGCAGCGGGCAGTGGCTACACCTTC	CASSLSSWAAGSGYTF
TRBV5-6	TRBD1	.	TRBJ1-3	TGTGCCAGCAGATTGAACAGGGGCTCTGGAAACACCATATATTTT	CASRLNRGSGNTIYF
TRBV7-3	TRBD1	.	TRBJ1-2	TGTGCCAGCAGCTTAGGGCCTGGACAGGGCGCTAACTATGGCTACACCTTC	CASSLGPGQGANYGYTF
TRBV27	.	.	TRBJ2-3	TGTGCCAGCAGTGAAAGGAGGAGTCAAGATACGCAGTATTTT	CASSERRSQDTQYF
TRBV28	.	once	TRBJ1-2	TGTGCCAGCAGTTTAGCAGATTATGGCTACACCTTC	CASSLADYGYTF
TRBV16	.	.	TRBJ1-4	TGTGCCAGCAGCCCCCGGTCGGGGGGCGGGGAAAAACTGTTTTTT	CASSPRSGGGEKLFF
TRBV5-1	.	.	TRBJ1-1	TGCGCCAGCAGCTTGGCCGGGGGGCTTGAAGCTTTCTTT	CASSLAGGLEAFF
TRBV6-1	.	once	TRBJ2-7	TGTGCCAGCAGTGAACTAAGGAACTCGTACTCCTACGAGCAGTACTTC	CASSELRNSYSYEQYF
TRBV7-2	TRBD1	.	TRBJ2-1	TGTGCCAGCAGCTTAGGGGACAGGGCCTACAATGAGCAGTTCTTC	CASSLGDRAYNEQFF